A single sample is the source of the 8 T cell receptor beta chains below, sequenced in a study of blood T cell repertoires in COVID-19. Sequencing used immunoSEQ multiplex PCR; TCRdb keeps in-frame clones, though not all of them. The data contain roughly 150,000 clones, roughly nine tenths of them singletons. Sequenced: peripheral blood. The receptors were gathered from a woman aged 55-75 years with active COVID-19.

This clone was found once. The V call is TRBV6-6, the J call TRBJ1-6; 8 nucleotides line up with TRBD1. The germline V gene encodes CDR1 MNHNY and CDR2 SVGAGI (reference sequence). V shed 2 bases, J shed 7 bases, and the junction held 1 base outside the gene matches. There are 14 residues in the CDR3. The chain's CDR3 is CASSYAGGNSPLHF. The CDR3 DNA is TGTGCCAGCAGTTACGCAGGGGGCAATTCACCCCTCCACTTT.

This clone occurred a few times. The chain couples TRBV11-2 to TRBJ2-1; a possible D gene is TRBD2 (6 bases). Germline CDR1 is SGHAT and CDR2 is FQNNGV. There are 15 residues in the CDR3. V gave up 0 bases and J gave up 1 base, with 7 bases separating them. This CDR3 is CASSLDLASYNEQFF. As DNA, the CDR3 is TGTGCCAGCAGCTTAGACCTAGCGTCCTACAATGAGCAGTTCTTC.

The chain links TRBV5-1 to TRBJ2-1, with 13 bases aligning to TRBD2. This CDR3 contains 15 residues. Trimming took 2 bases from V and 7 from J; bases not matched to a gene: 3. In germline, CDR1 is SGHRS, CDR2 YFSETQ. CDR3 nucleotides: TGCGCCAGCAGCTTCGGACTAGCGGGAGCGAATGAGCAGTTCTTC. Translating it yields CASSFGLAGANEQFF. The entire variable domain, with the rest obtained from reference TRBV5-1 and TRBJ2-1, is as follows: KAGVTQTPRYLIKTRGQQVTLSCSPISGHRSVSWYQQTPGQGLQFLFEYFSETQRNKGNFPGRFSGRQFSNSRSEMNVSTLELGDSALYLCASSFGLAGANEQFFGPGTRLTVL.

The chain is built from TRBV11-3 and TRBJ2-7; 11 nucleotides line up with TRBD2. The junction had 9 bases not matched to a gene; V was cut back by 5 bases and J by 3 bases. Germline V gives CDR1 SGHNT, CDR2 YENEEA. This CDR3 is built from 16 residues. CDR3 sequence reads: CASSQNYGTSGYEQYF. CDR3 sequence (DNA): TGTGCCAGCAGCCAAAATTACGGGACTAGCGGCTACGAGCAGTACTTC.

This chain connects TRBV19 to TRBJ1-5, with D unresolved. V shed 5 bases and J shed 3 bases, with 8 bases lying between them. CDR1 is LNHDA and CDR2 is SQIVND in the germline V gene (reference sequence). The CDR3 is 13 residues long. The CDR3 nucleotides read TGTGCCAGTAGTCTCTTTTTCAATCAGCCCCAGCATTTT. Protein product: CASSLFFNQPQHF.

The rearrangement uses TRBV4-2 and TRBJ1-1; D might be TRBD1 (5 bases). CDR3 length equals 15 residues. The V and J ends lost 4 bases and 5 bases respectively, with 17 bases between them. The germline CDR1 and CDR2 sequences are LGHNA and YNFKEQ. CDR3 sequence: CASSPEASQGTEAFF. Written as DNA, the CDR3 is TGTGCCAGCAGCCCCGAGGCCAGCCAGGGAACTGAAGCTTTCTTT.

This chain joins TRBV18 and TRBJ1-1; D gene unclear. The germline V and J ends were trimmed by 2 bases and 0 bases, with 10 bases remaining between them. This CDR3 spans 15 amino acids. CDR1 is KGHSH, CDR2 LQKENI, per germline. Written as DNA, the CDR3 is TGTGCCAGCTCACCAGCAAGGGAGTTGAACACTGAAGCTTTCTTT. Residues: CASSPARELNTEAFF.

The rearrangement links TRBV28 to TRBJ2-7, with a tentative D call TRBD1 (7 bases). Germline CDR1 is MDHEN and CDR2 is SYDVKM. The CDR3 sequence is 15 residues long. The germline V and J ends were trimmed by 5 bases and 5 bases, with 19 bases remaining between them. CDR3 nucleotide sequence: TGTGCCAGCAGTCCCGCAGGGGGGCGCTTGCACGAGCAGTACTTC. Residues: CASSPAGGRLHEQYF.